Following are 8 T cell receptor beta chains from one sample sequenced in a study of control samples from healthy donors and cancer patients. TCRdb's table, derived via immunoSEQ multiplex PCR, lists solely in-frame clones and lacks some. The sample has 150,000 to 200,000 clones; 75% to 95% are singletons. The material sequenced was blood. These receptors originate from a woman younger than 45 in good health.

This sequence joins TRBV28 and TRBJ1-3; no firm D call. The CDR3 is 13 residues long. CDR1 is MDHEN and CDR2 is SYDVKM in the germline V gene. The ends were cut back, 6 bases at V and 0 bases at J, with 6 bases in the middle. The CDR3 sequence: CASRPPSGNTIYF. DNA for the CDR3: TGTGCCAGCAGGCCACCCTCTGGAAACACCATATATTTT.

The chain couples TRBV29-1 to TRBJ1-1; unclear D gene. The V and J ends lost 7 bases and 1 base respectively, with 7 bases between them. The germline V gene has CDR1 SQVTM and CDR2 ANQGSEA. The CDR3 has 11 amino acids. CDR3 coding DNA: TGCAGCGGCCACAGGAACACTGAAGCTTTCTTT. Protein sequence: CSGHRNTEAFF. The full variable domain, rest sourced from reference TRBV29-1 and TRBJ1-1, is SAVISQKPSRDICQRGTSLTIQCQVDSQVTMMFWYRQQPGQSLTLIATANQGSEATYESGFVIDKFPISRPNLTFSTLTVSNMSPEDSSIYLCSGHRNTEAFFGQGTRLTVV.

DNA of the CDR3: TGTGCCAGCAGCTTTCTAGCGGGGGACTACAATGAGCAGTTCTTC. The encoded protein is CASSFLAGDYNEQFF. The chain employs TRBV13 and TRBJ2-1; 10 bases are a match to TRBD2. This CDR3 comprises 15 residues. Germline CDR1 is PRHDT and CDR2 is FYEKMQ (reference sequence). V trimming: 3 bases; J trimming: 3 bases; junction bases outside the gene matches: 2.

The V call is TRBV7-9, the J call TRBJ1-3, with 7 bases fitting TRBD1. J gave up 0 bases and V 3 bases, and 2 bases lay outside the gene matches. Germline V gives CDR1 SEHNR, CDR2 FQNEAQ (reference sequence). The CDR3 consists of 15 residues. The CDR3 bases are TGTGCCAGCAGCTTGGGACAGTCCTCTGGAAACACCATATATTTT. It is translated as CASSLGQSSGNTIYF.

The chain uses TRBV27 and TRBJ1-5, with D unresolved. CDR1 is MNHEY and CDR2 is SMNVEV in the germline V gene (reference sequence). The CDR3 spans 15 residues. V was shortened by 4 bases and J by 0 bases, with 10 bases between the two germline ends. CDR3 in DNA: TGTGCCAGCAGTTGGCGTAGTAATAGCAATCAGCCCCAGCATTTT. It translates to CASSWRSNSNQPQHF.

This sequence joins TRBV5-1 and TRBJ1-2, with 8 bases fitting TRBD1. The CDR3 is 14 amino acids. V shed 4 bases, J shed 8 bases, and the junction held 10 bases outside the gene matches. Germline V gene sequence: CDR1 SGHRS, CDR2 YFSETQ. The CDR3 sequence is CASSKDRARGGYTF. CDR3 sequence (DNA): TGCGCCAGCAGCAAGGACAGGGCTCGGGGCGGCTACACCTTC.

V gene TRBV5-1 combines with J gene TRBJ1-3; D is possibly TRBD1 (5 bases). There are 14 residues in the CDR3. V dropped 7 bases and J dropped 0 bases, with 11 bases sitting between them. The germline CDR1 and CDR2 sequences are SGHRS and YFSETQ. Here the CDR3 DNA reads TGCGCCAGCTCACCAGGGAGCTCTGGAAACACCATATATTTT. It translates to CASSPGSSGNTIYF.

The chain recombines TRBV10-2 with TRBJ1-5; 8 nucleotides line up with TRBD1. The CDR3 is made up of 13 amino acids. The germline V gene has CDR1 WSHSY and CDR2 SAAADI. The junction had 1 base not matched to a gene; V was cut back by 2 bases and J by 7 bases. CDR3 nucleotide sequence: TGCGCCAGCAGTGAGACAGGGGGGCAGCCCCAGCATTTT. It translates to CASSETGGQPQHF.